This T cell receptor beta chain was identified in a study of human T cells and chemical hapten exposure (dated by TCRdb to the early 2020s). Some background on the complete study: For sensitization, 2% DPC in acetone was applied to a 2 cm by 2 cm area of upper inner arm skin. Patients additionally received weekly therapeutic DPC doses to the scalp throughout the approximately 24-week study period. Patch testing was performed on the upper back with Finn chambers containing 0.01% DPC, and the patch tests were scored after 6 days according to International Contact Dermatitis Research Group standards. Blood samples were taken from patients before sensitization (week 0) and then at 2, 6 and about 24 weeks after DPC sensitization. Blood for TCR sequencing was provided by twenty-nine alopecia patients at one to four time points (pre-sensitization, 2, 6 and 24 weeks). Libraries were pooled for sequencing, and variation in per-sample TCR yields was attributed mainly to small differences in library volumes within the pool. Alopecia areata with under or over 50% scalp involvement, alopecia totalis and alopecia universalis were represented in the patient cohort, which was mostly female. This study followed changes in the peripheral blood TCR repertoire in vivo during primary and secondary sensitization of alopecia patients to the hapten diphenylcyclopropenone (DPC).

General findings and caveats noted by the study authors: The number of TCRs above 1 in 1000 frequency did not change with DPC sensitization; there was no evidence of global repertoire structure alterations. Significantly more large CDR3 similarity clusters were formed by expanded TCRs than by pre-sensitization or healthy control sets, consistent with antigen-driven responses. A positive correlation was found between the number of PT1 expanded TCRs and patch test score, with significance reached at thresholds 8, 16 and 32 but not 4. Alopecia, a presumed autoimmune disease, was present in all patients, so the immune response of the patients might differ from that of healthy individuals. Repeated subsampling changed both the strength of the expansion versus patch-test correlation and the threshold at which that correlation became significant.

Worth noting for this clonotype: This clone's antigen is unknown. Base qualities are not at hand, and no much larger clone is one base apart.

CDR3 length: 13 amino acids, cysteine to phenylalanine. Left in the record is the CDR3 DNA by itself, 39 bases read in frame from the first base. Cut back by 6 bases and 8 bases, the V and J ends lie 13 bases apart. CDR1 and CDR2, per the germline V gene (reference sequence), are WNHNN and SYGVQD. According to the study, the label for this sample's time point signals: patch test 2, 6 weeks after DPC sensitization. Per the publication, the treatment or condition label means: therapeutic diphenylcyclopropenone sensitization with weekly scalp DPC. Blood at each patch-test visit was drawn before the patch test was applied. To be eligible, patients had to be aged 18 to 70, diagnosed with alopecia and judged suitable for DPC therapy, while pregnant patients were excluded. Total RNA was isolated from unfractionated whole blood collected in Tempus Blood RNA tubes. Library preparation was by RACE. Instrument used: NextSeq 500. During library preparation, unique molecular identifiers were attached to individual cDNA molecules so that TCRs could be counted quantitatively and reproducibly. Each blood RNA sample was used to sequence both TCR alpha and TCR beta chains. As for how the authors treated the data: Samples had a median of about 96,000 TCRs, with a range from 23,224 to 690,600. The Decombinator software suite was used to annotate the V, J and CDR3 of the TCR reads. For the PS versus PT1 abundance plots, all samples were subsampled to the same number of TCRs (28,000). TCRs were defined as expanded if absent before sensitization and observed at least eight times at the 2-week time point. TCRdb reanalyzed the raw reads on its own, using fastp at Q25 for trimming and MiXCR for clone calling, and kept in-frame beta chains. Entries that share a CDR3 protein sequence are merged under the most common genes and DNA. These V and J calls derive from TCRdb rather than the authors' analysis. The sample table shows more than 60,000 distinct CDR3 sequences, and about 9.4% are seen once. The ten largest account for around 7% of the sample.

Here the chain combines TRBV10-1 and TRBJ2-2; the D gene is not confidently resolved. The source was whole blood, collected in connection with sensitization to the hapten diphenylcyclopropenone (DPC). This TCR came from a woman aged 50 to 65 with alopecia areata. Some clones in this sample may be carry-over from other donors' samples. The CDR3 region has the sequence CASSRRPSGELFF. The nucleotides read TGCGCCAGCAGCCGAAGACCGTCGGGGGAGCTGTTTTTT.